A single sample gave rise to the 20 T cell receptor beta chains below, sequenced in a study of regulatory and conventional T cells in RAG deficiency. Sequenced by immunoSEQ multiplex PCR; TCRdb stores in-frame clones only, minus some. The sample carries 7,000 to 9,500 clones, about 94% recorded once. The sorted conventional CD4+ T cells were CD25-low and CD127-high, with genomic DNA sequenced. Input material: CD4+ effector T cells sorted from blood. The receptors stem from a human donor with RAG deficiency presenting as severe combined immunodeficiency.

This sequence joins TRBV30 and TRBJ2-1; tentatively, D is TRBD2 (6 bases). The CDR3 is 11 amino acids. Germline CDR1 and CDR2: GTSNPN and SVGIG (reference sequence). Trimming left V 3 bases short and J 12 bases short, with 12 bases between. The CDR3 reads CAWSPREAQFF. CDR3 bases: TGTGCCTGGAGCCCAAGGGAGGCGCAGTTCTTC.

This chain joins TRBV15 and TRBJ2-3; 8 bases are a match to TRBD1. This CDR3 is built from 17 residues. Germline-derived CDR1 and CDR2 are LNHNV and YYDKDF (reference sequence). The trim removed 2 bases at V and 5 bases at J, leaving 12 bases unmatched. The CDR3 sequence: CATSRRAGGGILDTQYF. CDR3 DNA sequence: TGTGCCACCAGCAGACGCGCAGGGGGCGGGATTTTAGATACGCAGTATTTT.

Only a few counts were recorded for this clone. The V call is TRBV2, the J call TRBJ2-7, with 11 bases identical to TRBD1. With 8 bases clipped from V and 3 bases from J, the junction kept 3 bases outside the gene matches. The CDR3 sequence is 13 residues long. The germline CDR1 and CDR2 sequences are SNHLY and FYNNEI. CDR3 DNA: TGTGCCAGCGCCGGGACAGGGGGCTACGAGCAGTACTTC. It specifies CASAGTGGYEQYF. Combining the CDR3 with reference TRBV2 and TRBJ2-7 gives the whole variable domain EPEVTQTPSHQVTQMGQEVILRCVPISNHLYFYWYRQILGQKVEFLVSFYNNEISEKSEIFDDQFSVERPDGSNFTLKIRSTKLEDSAMYFCASAGTGGYEQYFGPGTRLTVT.

The rearrangement uses TRBV11-2 and TRBJ2-5; 7 bases map to TRBD1. V lost 5 bases and J lost 5; bases outside the gene matches: 8. This CDR3 has 14 amino acids. Germline CDR1 and CDR2: SGHAT and FQNNGV. CDR3 nucleotides: TGTGCCAGCAGCCCGGACAGGTCGAGGGAGACCCAGTACTTC. This codes for CASSPDRSRETQYF. The full variable domain, rest sourced from reference TRBV11-2 and TRBJ2-5, is EAGVAQSPRYKIIEKRQSVAFWCNPISGHATLYWYQQILGQGPKLLIQFQNNGVVDDSQLPKDRFSAERLKGVDSTLKIQPAKLEDSAVYLCASSPDRSRETQYFGPGTRLLVL.

The J gene is TRBJ2-5, the V gene TRBV4-2, with unresolved D. The germline V gene has CDR1 LGHNA and CDR2 YNFKEQ. The CDR3 has 13 amino acids. Trimming shortened V by 0 bases and J by 1 base, and 3 bases separated the two germline ends. The CDR3 DNA reads TGTGCCAGCAGCCAAGAATTCCAAGAGACCCAGTACTTC. It is translated as CASSQEFQETQYF.

The chain links TRBV5-4 to TRBJ2-3; D is perhaps TRBD2 (6 bases). V was clipped by 2 bases and J by 6 bases, with 10 bases between them. CDR1 is SGHNT and CDR2 is YYREEE in the germline V gene (reference sequence). This CDR3 comprises 13 residues. The CDR3 protein is CASSFPGGDTQYF. The CDR3 DNA sequence: TGTGCCAGCAGCTTTCCAGGAGGGGATACGCAGTATTTT.

The chain uses TRBV4-1 and TRBJ1-2, with TRBD1 matching 7 bases. Germline V CDR1 and CDR2: MGHRA, YSYEKL. The CDR3 runs 14 residues. Trimming at V came to 3 bases and at J to 1 base, leaving 2 bases not matched to a gene. CDR3 coding DNA: TGCGCCAGCAGCCAGGGACAGATTAACTATGGCTACACCTTC. This sequence encodes CASSQGQINYGYTF.

This sequence joins TRBV10-3 and TRBJ2-2; the D is unclear. Per the germline V gene, CDR1 is ENHRY and CDR2 is SYGVKD. Between the trimmed V and J ends, which lost 0 bases and 3 bases, there was a span of 11 bases. This CDR3 has 16 residues. In DNA, the CDR3 is TGTGCCATCAGTGAGTCGATCGTTTGGGACACCGGGGAGCTGTTTTTT. The encoded protein is CAISESIVWDTGELFF.

The V gene is TRBV5-1, the J gene TRBJ2-2, with D uncertain. The CDR3 contains 15 residues. Trimming removed 0 bases at V and 0 bases at J, with 6 bases between. Germline lookup yields CDR1 SGHRS and CDR2 YFSETQ. For the CDR3, the DNA is TGCGCCAGCAGCTTGGACACTGCGAACACCGGGGAGCTGTTTTTT. Amino acids: CASSLDTANTGELFF.

The chain employs TRBV5-1 and TRBJ2-2; TRBD1 might be the D (6 bases). The germline V gene has CDR1 SGHRS and CDR2 YFSETQ. The CDR3 is 14 residues long. V lost 5 bases and J lost 1, with 9 bases in between. The CDR3 spells CASRLQGNTGELFF. The CDR3 bases are TGCGCCAGCAGATTACAGGGGAACACCGGGGAGCTGTTTTTT.

The V gene is TRBV19, the J gene TRBJ2-7, with 7 bases fitting TRBD2. The CDR3 contains 16 residues. The V segment lost 2 bases and the J segment 2 bases; nucleotides outside the gene matches: 9. The germline CDR1 and CDR2 sequences are LNHDA and SQIVND (reference sequence). The CDR3 loop reads CASSIRRDYGAYEQYF. The CDR3 DNA sequence: TGTGCCAGTAGTATACGCCGGGACTATGGAGCCTACGAGCAGTACTTC. Full variable domain (remainder filled in from reference TRBV19 and TRBJ2-7): DGGITQSPKYLFRKEGQNVTLSCEQNLNHDAMYWYRQDPGQGLRLIYYSQIVNDFQKGDIAEGYSVSREKKESFPLTVTSAQKNPTAFYLCASSIRRDYGAYEQYFGPGTRLTVT.

The rearrangement joins TRBV18 to TRBJ2-7, with 10 bases that match TRBD1. CDR1 and CDR2 (germline): KGHSH, LQKENI. CDR3 size: 15 residues. V gave up 2 bases and J gave up 3 bases; unmatched junction bases: 4. The CDR3 here is CASSPGTGDIYEQYF. CDR3 coding DNA: TGTGCCAGCTCACCAGGGACAGGGGATATCTACGAGCAGTACTTC.

The chain recombines TRBV5-4 with TRBJ2-5; D gene uncertain. Germline CDR1 SGHNT, CDR2 YYREEE (reference sequence). This CDR3 is built from 10 residues. V was cut by 7 bases and J by 4 bases, with 5 bases left in between. The CDR3 nucleotides are TGTGCCAGCGGACGAGAGACCCAGTACTTC. This encodes CASGRETQYF.

The V call is TRBV9, the J call TRBJ2-3; D gene uncertain. Trimming shortened V by 0 bases and J by 3 bases, and 5 bases separated the two germline ends. CDR1 is SGDLS and CDR2 is YYNGEE in the germline V gene. CDR3 length equals 13 residues. DNA for the CDR3: TGTGCCAGCAGCGTAGAGGGAACAGATACGCAGTATTTT. Amino acid sequence: CASSVEGTDTQYF.

This chain joins TRBV7-2 and TRBJ2-7; 8 nucleotides agree with TRBD1. The germline CDR1 and CDR2 sequences are SGHTA and FQGNSA. This CDR3 comprises 15 residues. Trimming took 3 bases from V and 5 from J; bases not matched to a gene: 9. This CDR3 reads CASSLWGTGGNEQYF. As DNA, the CDR3 is TGTGCCAGCAGCTTGTGGGGGACAGGAGGGAACGAGCAGTACTTC.

The chain recombines TRBV4-3 with TRBJ2-7, with no clear D. Deletions cut 1 base from V and 6 bases from J, with 16 bases between. This CDR3 comprises 15 residues. Germline values: CDR1 LGHNA, CDR2 YSLEER. The CDR3 loop reads CASSQAAAVSSEQYF. In nucleotides, the CDR3 is TGCGCCAGCAGCCAAGCCGCCGCGGTTTCAAGCGAGCAGTACTTC.

This clone was observed a few times. This chain joins TRBV7-9 and TRBJ1-1, with TRBD1 identical over 9 bases. Unmatched junction bases numbered 7, after V lost 2 bases and J lost 6 bases. Looked up from germline, CDR1 is SEHNR and CDR2 is FQNEAQ (reference sequence). This CDR3 region has 15 residues. CDR3 region: CASSLRTGGNPEAFF. The CDR3 nucleotides are TGTGCCAGCAGCTTACGAACAGGGGGCAATCCTGAAGCTTTCTTT.

This chain connects TRBV28 to TRBJ2-7, with D perhaps TRBD1 (5 bases). V lost 4 bases to trimming and J lost 2 bases, with 9 bases between them. Looked up from germline, CDR1 is MDHEN and CDR2 is SYDVKM. There are 13 residues in the CDR3. The CDR3 region is CASSSTVPYEQYF. CDR3 nucleotides: TGTGCCAGCAGTTCGACAGTTCCCTACGAGCAGTACTTC. The full variable domain, rest sourced from reference TRBV28 and TRBJ2-7, is DVKVTQSSRYLVKRTGEKVFLECVQDMDHENMFWYRQDPGLGLRLIYFSYDVKMKEKGDIPEGYSVSREKKERFSLILESASTNQTSMYLCASSSTVPYEQYFGPGTRLTVT.

The chain combines TRBV4-3 with TRBJ2-3; possible D gene TRBD2, 6 bases. From germline, CDR1 is LGHNA and CDR2 YSLEER. The CDR3 length is 15 residues. Trimming took 2 bases from V and 0 from J, leaving 9 bases between them. The CDR3 nucleotides are TGCGCCAGCAGCCAATTAGCGGCTAGCACAGATACGCAGTATTTT. It yields the protein CASSQLAASTDTQYF.

This chain links TRBV4-3 with TRBJ2-5; D remains ambiguous. The germline CDR1 and CDR2 sequences are LGHNA and YSLEER. This CDR3 comprises 16 residues. Trimming stripped 2 bases from V and 1 base from J, with 14 bases between. The CDR3 region is CASSQNLLDGQETQYF. CDR3 bases: TGCGCCAGCAGCCAAAACCTCTTGGACGGCCAAGAGACCCAGTACTTC.